The clone carrying this T cell receptor (beta chain) was seen once. The table came from immunoSEQ multiplex PCR; TCRdb's copy has only in-frame clones and leaves some out. Of about 100,000 clones in the sample, roughly 87% were seen once. CDR1 is SGHNT and CDR2 is YYREEE in the germline V gene (reference sequence). The CDR3 spans 15 residues. The V gene end was trimmed by 3 bases and the J gene end by 0 bases; junction bases not matched to a gene: 4. These data are taken from a study of control samples from healthy donors and cancer patients. The clonotype comes from a woman aged 50 to 60 in good health. This chain uses TRBV5-4 with TRBJ2-7; 9 bases are shared with TRBD2. The sequencing sample was made of blood. The CDR3 DNA follows: TGTGCCAGCAGCTCATTAGCGGGGGCCTCCTACGAGCAGTACTTC. It yields the protein CASSSLAGASYEQYF.